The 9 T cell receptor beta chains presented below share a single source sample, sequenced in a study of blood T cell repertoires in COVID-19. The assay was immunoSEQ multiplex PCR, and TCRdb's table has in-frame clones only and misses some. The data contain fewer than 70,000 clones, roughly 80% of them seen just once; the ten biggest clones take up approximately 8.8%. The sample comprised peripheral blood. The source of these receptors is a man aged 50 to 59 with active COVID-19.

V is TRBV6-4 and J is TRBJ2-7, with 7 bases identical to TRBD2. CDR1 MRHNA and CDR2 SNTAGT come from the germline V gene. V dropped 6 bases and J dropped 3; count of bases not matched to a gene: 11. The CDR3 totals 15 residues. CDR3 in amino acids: CASRERGGPYYEQYF. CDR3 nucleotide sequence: TGTGCCAGCAGGGAGAGGGGAGGGCCCTACTACGAGCAGTACTTC.

This CDR3 reads CAGGGTYEQYF. The CDR3 bases are TGTGCCGGGGGGGGGACTTACGAGCAGTACTTC. The chain uses TRBV30 and TRBJ2-7; 7 bases align to TRBD2. Unmatched junction bases numbered 5, after V lost 8 bases and J lost 4 bases. Germline CDR1 GTSNPN, CDR2 SVGIG (reference sequence). There are 11 residues in the CDR3. The full variable domain, with the rest looked up from reference TRBV30 and TRBJ2-7, is SQTIHQWPATLVQPVGSPLSLECTVEGTSNPNLYWYRQAAGRGLQLLFYSVGIGQISSEVPQNLSASRPQDRQFILSSKKLLLSDSGFYLCAGGGTYEQYFGPGTRLTVT.

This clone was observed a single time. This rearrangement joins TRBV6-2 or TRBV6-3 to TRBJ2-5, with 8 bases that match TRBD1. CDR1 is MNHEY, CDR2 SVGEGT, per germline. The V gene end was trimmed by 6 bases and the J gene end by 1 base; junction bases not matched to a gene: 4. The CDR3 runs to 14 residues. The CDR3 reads CASSRQGIQETQYF. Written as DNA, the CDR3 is TGTGCCAGCAGCAGACAGGGGATCCAAGAGACCCAGTACTTC.

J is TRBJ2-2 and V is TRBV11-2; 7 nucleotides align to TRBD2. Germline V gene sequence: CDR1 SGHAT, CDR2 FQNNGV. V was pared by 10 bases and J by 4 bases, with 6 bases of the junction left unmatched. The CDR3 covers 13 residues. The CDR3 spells CAIPAGATGELFF. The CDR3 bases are TGTGCCATCCCGGCGGGAGCCACCGGGGAGCTGTTTTTT.

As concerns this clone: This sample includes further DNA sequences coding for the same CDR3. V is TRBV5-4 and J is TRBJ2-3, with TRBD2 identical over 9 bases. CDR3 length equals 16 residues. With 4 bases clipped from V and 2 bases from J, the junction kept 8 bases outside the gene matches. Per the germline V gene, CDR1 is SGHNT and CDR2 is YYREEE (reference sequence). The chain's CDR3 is CASSQGLAGITDTQYF. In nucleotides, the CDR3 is TGTGCCAGCAGCCAGGGCCTAGCGGGGATCACAGATACGCAGTATTTT. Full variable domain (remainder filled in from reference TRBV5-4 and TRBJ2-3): ETGVTQSPTHLIKTRGQQVTLRCSSQSGHNTVSWYQQALGQGPQFIFQYYREEENGRGNFPPRFSGLQFPNYSSELNVNALELDDSALYLCASSQGLAGITDTQYFGPGTRLTVL.

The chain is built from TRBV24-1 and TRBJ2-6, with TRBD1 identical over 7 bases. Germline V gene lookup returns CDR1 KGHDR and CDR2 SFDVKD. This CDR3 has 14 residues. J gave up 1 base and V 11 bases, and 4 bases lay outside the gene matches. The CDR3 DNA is TGTGCCATTCGACAGGGATCTGGGGCCAACGTCCTGACTTTC. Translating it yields CAIRQGSGANVLTF.

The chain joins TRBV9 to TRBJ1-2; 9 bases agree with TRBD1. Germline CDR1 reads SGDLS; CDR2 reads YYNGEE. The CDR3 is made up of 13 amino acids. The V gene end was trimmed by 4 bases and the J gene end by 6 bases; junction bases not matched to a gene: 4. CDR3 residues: CASSRDRVNGYTF. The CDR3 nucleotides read TGTGCCAGCAGCCGGGACAGGGTTAATGGCTACACCTTC.

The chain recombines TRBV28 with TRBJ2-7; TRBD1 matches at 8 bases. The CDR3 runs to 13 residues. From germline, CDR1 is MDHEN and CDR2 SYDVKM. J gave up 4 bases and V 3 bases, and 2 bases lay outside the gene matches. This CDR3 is CASSFTGGYEQYF. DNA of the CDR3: TGTGCCAGCAGTTTTACAGGGGGGTACGAGCAGTACTTC.

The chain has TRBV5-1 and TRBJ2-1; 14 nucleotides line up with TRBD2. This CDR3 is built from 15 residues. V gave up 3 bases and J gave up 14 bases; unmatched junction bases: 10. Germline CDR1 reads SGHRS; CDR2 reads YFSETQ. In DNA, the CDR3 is TGCGCCAGCAGCTCGGGACTAGCGGGAGCCCTCATCGAGTTCTTC. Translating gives CASSSGLAGALIEFF. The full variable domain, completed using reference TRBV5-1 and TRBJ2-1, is KAGVTQTPRYLIKTRGQQVTLSCSPISGHRSVSWYQQTPGQGLQFLFEYFSETQRNKGNFPGRFSGRQFSNSRSEMNVSTLELGDSALYLCASSSGLAGALIEFFGPGTRLTVL.